This T cell receptor (beta chain) was sequenced for a study of shared clonotypes between healthy human individuals (TCRdb year 2020). Regarding the study in general: A few men and two women, aged 18 to 49 years, made up the cohort. Per donor, three plates each were used for CD4 naive and CD4 memory, two for CD8 naive, and one for CD8 memory. To increase sequencing depth and limit assay-specific biases, TCR repertoire library preparation and sequencing were carried out by different laboratories using diverse techniques. Each donor's leukapheresis produced roughly between about 0.9 and 9.5 billion PBMCs. To estimate repertoire size and how much clonotypes are shared between individuals, the study performed deep sequencing of blood TCR repertoires from about five healthy adults. General study outcomes and caveats: Pairwise subsampling led to the expectation that sequencing depth would affect the degree of clonotype sharing among donors. Because the study included only a small number of donors, the genetic and exposure-history diversity represented was limited. Incomplete sequencing was indicated by rarefaction of sorted-subset datasets, despite the large sequencing depth. About 4.5% of naive CD4, 3.5% of naive CD8, roughly 2.4% of memory CD4, and 0.35% to 0.5% of memory CD8 clonotypes were shared across four donors. Sampling was restricted to blood, and TCR repertoires in tissues likely differ from the TCR repertoires found in blood. Naive subsets generally had larger estimated clonotype richness than memory subsets. Higher generation probabilities were observed for clonotypes shared by all four sorted-subset donors than for non-shared clonotypes.

As for this clone: Its antigen has not been determined. It has no much larger one-base neighbor in the sample; base qualities were not kept.

The donors were healthy, HIV-negative adults who had no recently reported acute infections or vaccinations. Only Caucasian adults living in Nashville, Tennessee, USA were represented among the donors. CD8 memory samples were composed of magnetically selected CD45RO+ cells combined with CCR7-negative CD45RA+ effector memory (TemRA) cells. Blood was obtained by leukapheresis, after which PBMCs were separated by Ficoll-Histopaque density gradient centrifugation and cryopreserved in liquid nitrogen vapor phase. Analytical flow cytometry was used to check the purity and quantity of every magnetically sorted T cell population. Genomic DNA was isolated from each sorted fraction and quantified by UV absorbance on a Nanodrop 2000c. The CDR3 goes from the cysteine to the phenylalanine over 11 residues. CDR3 DNA is the only sequence kept; it has 33 bases, read in frame from the first base. Cut back by 4 bases and 2 bases, the V and J ends lie 1 base apart. CDR1 MGHDK and CDR2 SYGVNS are derived from the germline V gene.

TCR CDR3 regions were amplified from genomic DNA by multiplex PCR using the deep immunoSEQ assay. Extracted genomic DNA from each cell subset was spread evenly across all wells of several immunoSEQ 96-well plates, with each plate serving as a replicate. Each replicate PCR for sorted subsets received 150 to 250 ng genomic DNA, equal to about 29,000 T cell genomes. Purified libraries were quantified with a Qubit 3.0 fluorometer, sized on a Bioanalyzer 2100, and re-quantified with the KAPA Library Quantification kit. A separate single-read 150-cycle Illumina NextSeq 550 flow cell was used to sequence each immunoSEQ 96-well plate. The study's processing was this. The immunoSEQ output contained only junctional sequences without quality scores, so filtering could not match that applied to full-length reads. Sequences were annotated with PyIR, a Python wrapper for IgBLAST v1.9, using IMGT germline references to assign V/J genes and CDR3. Reads with weak V/J assignments (E-value above 1e-6), missing CDR3, stop codons, out-of-frame junctions, or ambiguous translated residues were removed. A V3J clonotype was defined by an identical inferred V gene, J gene, and CDR3 amino acid sequence. To compute the percentage overlap between repertoires, the number of shared unique clonotypes was divided by the size of the smaller repertoire. Richness of each repertoire was evaluated using RTK rarefaction, the Chao1 estimator, and Recon v2.1 estimates of unobserved clonotypes. For all TCRbeta clonotypes obtained by the gDNA method from a handful of donors, generation probabilities were computed with OLGA. TCRdb took over this immuneACCESS table, retaining in-frame rearrangements with V and J assigned. Such tables are incomplete; in checked studies, under half of the missing clones stem from an unresolved V gene, and the remainder is unexplained. V and J calls and clone size come straight from that table; D and trimming were deduced from the DNA. This sample lists around 370,000 clones; 90% to 97% were detected once. Of the sample, 0.32% falls within the top ten clones.

The sequence was obtained from a man aged 30 to 39 in good health. The sequencing sample was made of memory CD8+ T cells sorted from blood. According to the study, the label for this sample's cell subset or site signals: CD45RO+ cells pooled with CCR7-negative TemRA cells. The chain joins TRBV25-1 to TRBJ2-3; the D gene cannot be named for sure. The CDR3 loop reads CASSVTDTQYF. The DNA is TGTGCCAGCAGTGTCACAGATACGCAGTATTTT.